This T cell receptor (beta chain) was obtained from a study of identifying expanded T cells in peripheral blood (dated by TCRdb to between 2018 and 2021). The study in broad terms: Separate aliquots of the same genomic DNA pool were sequenced to produce technical replicates, and four replicates were compared in pairs. What the research found in general, with its limitations: The beta-binomial model significantly reduced the number of clones called differentially abundant and the false-positive rate across all healthy-donor time intervals. It was expected by the authors that biological variance in healthy repertoires might increase further over much longer intervals, such as months to years. Between technical replicates the binomial model flagged approximately 1.2 differentially abundant clones, whereas over roughly two weeks the binomial model flagged about 15 and over approximately 4 weeks around 18. In all healthy donors, the variance in clone template counts between samples taken approximately 15 days apart rose significantly as total template count increased.

This clone was counted a single time. Its binding antigen is unknown. The input lacks base qualities; no much larger clone sits a single base away. TCRbeta CDR3 regions were profiled with the immunoSEQ Assay using bias-controlled multiplex PCR amplification of genomic DNA. The published analysis was carried out like this. The absolute abundance of each unique TCRbeta CDR3 region was quantified after sequences were collapsed and filtered. Differential abundance was assessed using a binomial (Fisher-equivalent) model and a beta-binomial model in which time-dependent variance fitted from healthy donors was added. Clones with fewer than 5 combined templates were removed, and a clone was called differentially abundant if the clone's Benjamini-Hochberg FDR was below 0.01. In the beta-binomial model, variance was expressed as a function of the total template count across the two samples, in the form v = (b*log(k)+a)^2. The table comes from immuneACCESS by way of TCRdb, which keeps in-frame sequences with V and J called. Part of the clones is missing from these tables; in studies checked, under half for an unresolved V gene and the rest for unknown reasons. From that table come the V and J calls and clone size; the DNA was used to work out D and trimming. The sample yields under 100,000 clones; approximately 90% were counted once. Clones ranked in the top ten supply around 7% of the sample.

No immune events, such as infections, were documented for the healthy donors during the collection period. Blood repertoires from healthy donors were used as a training cohort for calibrating time-dependent variance in a beta-binomial model of differential abundance of T-cell clones. There were some ten healthy donors in the training cohort, of whom 3 were female and 7 were male. Donor ages ranged from about 25 to 70 years, with an average of approximately 43 years. Obtained from a commercial supplier, whole blood was collected from each healthy donor at three time points set around 13 days apart. Genomic DNA was extracted from unsorted whole blood for immunosequencing. Sequences were obtained from blood. This receptor was identified in a person between 18 and 75 years old in good health.

Read as DNA, the sequence is TGTGCCAGCAGCTTAGTCGGGGGCGGCCGGAACGAAGCTTTCTTT. Its amino acids are CASSLVGGGRNEAFF. The chain employs TRBV7-2 and TRBJ1-1, with TRBD1 as a weak D call on 6 bases. The germline V gene specifies SGHTA as CDR1 and FQGNSA as CDR2. V is shortened by 1 base, J by 8 bases, and the region joining them spans 17 bases. The CDR3 measures 15 amino acids from cysteine to phenylalanine. Only CDR3 DNA is held: 45 bases, read in frame from base 1.